A single sample is the source of the 9 T cell receptor beta chains below, sequenced in a study of post-analysis software for immune sequencing data. Findings and caveats of the study: Five or six TRBV segments were more frequent in patients than controls; TRBV5-6, TRBV5-1 and TRBV20-1 belonged to this group.

Their antigens are not known. The library was made from cDNA and included unique molecular identifiers. A single record per CDR3 protein comes from TCRdb applying MiXCR to the PCR reads. The sample lists hundreds of thousands of distinct CDR3 sequences, nearly 45% seen once, with 12% in the top ten. The sample comprised blood. The receptors originated from a girl aged 5 to 17 with multiple sclerosis.

This clonotype showed up just a few times. The V gene is TRBV20-1, the J gene TRBJ2-5, with a weak D call TRBD1 (5 bases). TRBJ2-7 explains the end of the DNA better; the J call may be wrong. This CDR3 contains 15 residues. CDR1 and CDR2 from the germline V gene are DFQATT and SNEGSKA (reference sequence). For the CDR3, the DNA is TGCAGTGCTAGAGTCCTTCAGGGCGCGTTCTACGAGCAGTACTTC. Its protein is CSARVLQGAFYEQYF.

The sample holds a few counts of this clonotype. This chain connects TRBV5-1 to TRBJ2-1, with TRBD2 as a possible D gene (6 bases). Trimming stripped 4 bases from V and 1 base from J, with 12 bases between. The CDR3 extends over 15 amino acids. The V gene's germline CDR1 is SGHRS and CDR2 YFSETQ. The CDR3 is CASSPTGASYNEQFF. CDR3 sequence (DNA): TGCGCCAGCAGCCCAACGGGAGCTTCCTACAATGAGCAGTTCTTC.

CDR3 amino acids: CSARPGRATGETQYF. The CDR3 nucleotides read TGCAGTGCCAGACCCGGGAGGGCCACAGGAGAGACCCAGTACTTC. The chain links TRBV20-1 to TRBJ2-5, with 8 bases that match TRBD2. The V gene's germline CDR1 is DFQATT and CDR2 SNEGSKA (reference sequence). J was trimmed by 4 bases and V by 6 bases; bases with no gene match: 13. CDR3 length: 15 residues.

The rearrangement joins TRBV27 to TRBJ2-3, with D unresolved. With 2 bases removed from V and 1 base from J, the gap between germline ends came to 13 bases. Germline V gives CDR1 MNHEY, CDR2 SMNVEV (reference sequence). The CDR3 contains 16 residues. The CDR3 loop reads CASSLRASGRTDTQYF. The CDR3 DNA is TGTGCCAGCAGTTTACGAGCATCTGGGCGCACAGATACGCAGTATTTT.

The V and J genes are TRBV6-4 and TRBJ2-1; 7 bases fit TRBD1. The CDR3 runs 16 residues. Trimming cost V 2 bases and J 1 base; bases outside gene matches: 5. CDR1 and CDR2 from the germline V gene are MRHNA and SNTAGT. The CDR3 sequence is CASSDEGGNSYNEQFF. CDR3 DNA sequence: TGTGCCAGCAGTGACGAAGGGGGCAATTCCTACAATGAGCAGTTCTTC.

This clonotype was counted a single time. This chain links TRBV27 with TRBJ2-1, with 11 bases lining up with TRBD2. From germline, CDR1 is MNHEY and CDR2 SMNVEV (reference sequence). The CDR3 has 19 residues. Losses at the gene ends were 6 bases for V and 0 bases for J; bases not matched to a gene: 13. CDR3 nucleotide sequence: TGTGCCAGCAGCCCCGTTAGCGGGAGGGCCCGCGGCTCCTACAATGAGCAGTTCTTC. Its protein product is CASSPVSGRARGSYNEQFF.

The CDR3 region is CASSSAGTSGRWSSSYNEQFF. The DNA of the CDR3 is TGTGCCAGCAGTTCCGCCGGGACTAGCGGGAGATGGTCCTCCTCCTACAATGAGCAGTTCTTC. This sequence joins TRBV6-5 and TRBJ2-1; 14 bases fit TRBD2. CDR1 and CDR2 (germline): MNHEY, SVGAGI. J was trimmed by 0 bases and V by 4 bases; bases with no gene match: 14. The CDR3 has 21 residues.

The chain has TRBV28 and TRBJ2-5; 8 bases align to TRBD2. The DNA end lines up better with TRBJ2-7; the J call may be wrong. The germline gives CDR1 MDHEN, CDR2 SYDVKM. There are 15 residues in the CDR3. The CDR3 DNA reads TGTGCCAGCAGTAAGACACGGGGGGGCGCGGTCGAGCAGTACTTC. Its protein is CASSKTRGGAVEQYF.

V usage is TRBV7-9 and J usage is TRBJ2-7; D gene ambiguous. Germline-derived CDR1 and CDR2 are SEHNR and FQNEAQ (reference sequence). V was pared by 1 base and J by 0 bases, with 7 bases between. The CDR3 has 14 amino acids. In DNA, the CDR3 is TGTGCCAGCAGCTTAGGGAGCAACTCCTACGAGCAGTACTTC. Its translation: CASSLGSNSYEQYF.